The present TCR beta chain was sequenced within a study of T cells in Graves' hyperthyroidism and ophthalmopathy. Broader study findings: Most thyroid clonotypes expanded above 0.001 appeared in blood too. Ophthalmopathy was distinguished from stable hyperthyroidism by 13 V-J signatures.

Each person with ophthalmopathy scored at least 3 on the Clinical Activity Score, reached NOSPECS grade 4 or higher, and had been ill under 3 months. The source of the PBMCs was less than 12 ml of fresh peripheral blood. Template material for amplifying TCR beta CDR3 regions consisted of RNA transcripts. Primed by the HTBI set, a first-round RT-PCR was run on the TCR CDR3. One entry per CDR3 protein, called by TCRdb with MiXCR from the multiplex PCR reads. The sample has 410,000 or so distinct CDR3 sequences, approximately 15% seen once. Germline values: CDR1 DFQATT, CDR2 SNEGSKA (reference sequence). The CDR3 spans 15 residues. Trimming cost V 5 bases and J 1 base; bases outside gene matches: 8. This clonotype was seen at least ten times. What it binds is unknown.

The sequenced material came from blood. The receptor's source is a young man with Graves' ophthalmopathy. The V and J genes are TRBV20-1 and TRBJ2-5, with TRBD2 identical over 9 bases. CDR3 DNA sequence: TGCAGTGCTGCCGCGAAGACTAGCGGCCAAGAGACCCAGTACTTC. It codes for CSAAAKTSGQETQYF.